The 7 T cell receptor beta chains below all came from one sample that was sequenced in a study of PD-1 blockade in mismatch repair-deficient tumors. Repertoires were generated with immunoSEQ multiplex PCR, while TCRdb's copy carries only in-frame clones and drops some. Of tens of thousands of clones in the sample, around 85% were seen once. Material: peripheral blood, obtained 12 weeks after starting pembrolizumab. These receptors all stem from an adult with mismatch repair-deficient cancer.

The V gene is TRBV7-2, the J gene TRBJ2-1; TRBD2 matches 8 bases. The trim removed 4 bases at V and 12 bases at J, leaving 8 bases unmatched. Germline values: CDR1 SGHTA, CDR2 FQGNSA. The CDR3 is made up of 13 amino acids. CDR3 residues: CASSSGGLEGQFF. The CDR3 DNA sequence: TGTGCCAGCAGCTCGGGGGGACTAGAGGGGCAGTTCTTC.

In this sample, this clone turned up once. The chain links TRBV6-1 to TRBJ1-1; no reliable D call. The V gene lost 6 bases and the J gene lost 5 bases, with 10 bases spanning the gap. CDR1 is MNHNS, CDR2 SASEGT, per germline. The CDR3 is 12 amino acids. For the CDR3, the DNA is TGTGCCAGCAGGCAAGGGAGGACTGAAGCTTTCTTT. This encodes CASRQGRTEAFF.

The chain is built from TRBV29-1 and TRBJ1-2, with 11 nucleotides matching TRBD1. The CDR3 extends over 16 amino acids. V was pared by 2 bases and J by 6 bases, with 11 bases of the junction left unmatched. Per the germline V gene, CDR1 is SQVTM and CDR2 is ANQGSEA. In DNA form, the CDR3 reads TGCAGCGTTGAAAAAGAGGGGACAGGGGGTCAGCATGGCTACACCTTC. Its translation is CSVEKEGTGGQHGYTF.

The V call is TRBV28, the J call TRBJ2-1, with D possibly being TRBD2 (5 bases). V lost 4 bases and J 0 bases, leaving 13 bases between the germline ends. Looked up from germline, CDR1 is MDHEN and CDR2 is SYDVKM. CDR3 length: 16 residues. The CDR3 sequence is CASSSRWRSSYNEQFF. DNA for the CDR3: TGTGCCAGCAGTTCAAGGTGGAGGTCCTCCTACAATGAGCAGTTCTTC.

This chain links TRBV12-2 with TRBJ2-1; the D call of TRBD1 is as the table states it, not checked on the DNA. TRBV12-2 is classified as a pseudogene. The CDR3 consists of 17 residues. CDR3 sequence: CASRLEGRQGGYNEQFF. The CDR3 bases are TGTGCAAGTCGCTTGGAGGGGAGACAGGGTGGCTACAATGAGCAGTTCTTC.

This clone was picked up a small number of times. The V and J genes are TRBV19 and TRBJ1-2; D remains unclear. In germline, CDR1 is LNHDA, CDR2 SQIVND (reference sequence). The CDR3 has 14 residues. V lost 1 base, J lost 0 bases, and 6 bases lay in between. CDR3 DNA sequence: TGTGCCAGTAGTATAGTTGGCACTAACTATGGCTACACCTTC. It translates to CASSIVGTNYGYTF. Together with reference TRBV19 and TRBJ1-2, the CDR3 gives the full variable domain: DGGITQSPKYLFRKEGQNVTLSCEQNLNHDAMYWYRQDPGQGLRLIYYSQIVNDFQKGDIAEGYSVSREKKESFPLTVTSAQKNPTAFYLCASSIVGTNYGYTFGSGTRLTVV.

The V and J genes are TRBV18 and TRBJ2-4, with 12 bases aligning to TRBD1. The CDR3 runs to 16 residues. CDR1 and CDR2 from the germline V gene are KGHSH and LQKENI. The V segment lost 5 bases and the J segment 9 bases; nucleotides outside the gene matches: 11. CDR3 DNA sequence: TGTGCCAGCTCAAGAACCGGGACAGGGGGCGTTGGCATTCAGTACTTC. Translation: CASSRTGTGGVGIQYF.